This paragraph covers one T cell receptor beta chain sequence. Its matching antigen is unknown. The sample belongs to a study of T cells and Merkel cell carcinoma outcomes. Germline V gene sequence: CDR1 SEHNR, CDR2 FQNEAQ (reference sequence). There are 13 residues in the CDR3. Trimming shortened V by 5 bases and J by 5 bases, and 12 bases separated the two germline ends. Some clones are missing from TCRdb's copy, which holds only in-frame ones; the method was immunoSEQ multiplex PCR. Of about 9,200 clones listed, 84% are singletons. The study, taken as a whole, reports: Merkel cell carcinoma outcomes were reportedly predicted by repertoire and T-cell density.

This chain uses TRBV7-9 with TRBJ1-1, with D unresolved. This receptor was identified in a human donor with Merkel cell carcinoma. Sequencing was performed on tumor tissue from Merkel cell carcinoma. The CDR3 spells CASSDLSGTEAFF. Written as DNA, the CDR3 is TGTGCCAGCAGCGACTTGTCGGGGACTGAAGCTTTCTTT.